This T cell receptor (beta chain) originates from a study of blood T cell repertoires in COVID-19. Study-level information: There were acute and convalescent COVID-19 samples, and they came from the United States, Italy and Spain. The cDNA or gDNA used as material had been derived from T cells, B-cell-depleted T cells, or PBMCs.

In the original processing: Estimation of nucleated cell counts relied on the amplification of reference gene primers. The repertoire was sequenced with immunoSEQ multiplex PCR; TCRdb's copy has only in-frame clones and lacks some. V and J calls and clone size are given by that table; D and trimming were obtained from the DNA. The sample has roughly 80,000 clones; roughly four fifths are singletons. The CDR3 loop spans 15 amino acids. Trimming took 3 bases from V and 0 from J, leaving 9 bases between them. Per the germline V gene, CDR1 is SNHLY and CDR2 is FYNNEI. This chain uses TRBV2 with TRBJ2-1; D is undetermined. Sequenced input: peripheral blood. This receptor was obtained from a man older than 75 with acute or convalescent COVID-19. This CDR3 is CASSEVGYSYNEQFF. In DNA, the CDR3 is TGTGCCAGCAGTGAGGTCGGGTACTCCTACAATGAGCAGTTCTTC. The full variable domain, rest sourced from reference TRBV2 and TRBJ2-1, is EPEVTQTPSHQVTQMGQEVILRCVPISNHLYFYWYRQILGQKVEFLVSFYNNEISEKSEIFDDQFSVERPDGSNFTLKIRSTKLEDSAMYFCASSEVGYSYNEQFFGPGTRLTVL.